The entry below describes one T cell receptor beta chain. Its antigen is currently unknown. This record comes from a study of neurological immune-mediated disorders. Study overall: For the approximately 35 multiple sclerosis patients, the disease was relapsing-remitting in some 31 and secondary progressive in 3.

CDR1 and CDR2 (germline): LNHDA, SQIVND (reference sequence). The CDR3 length is 15 residues. V was shortened by 4 bases and J by 0 bases, with 12 bases between the two germline ends. Study-wide results and limits: The repertoires of 18 of 34 multiple sclerosis patients fell into one related-CDR3 cluster (a possible signature) under phylogenetic grouping. HTLV-1-associated myelopathy ranked highest for TCR clonal expansion and multiple sclerosis lowest, beneath healthy controls.

In every sequencing run, more than 180 million TCR-beta sequences were generated from 15-18 subjects. TCRdb called the 5' RACE reads again in MiXCR, with one record for every CDR3 protein. Among 80,000 to 100,000 distinct CDR3 sequences listed, roughly 3.5% were seen once. The clonotype comes from a woman aged 50 to 60 with multiple sclerosis. V is TRBV19 and J is TRBJ1-2, with D unclear. Material: PBMCs. The CDR3 loop is CASSNPRFTNYGYTF. Written as DNA, the CDR3 is TGTGCCAGTAGTAACCCGCGTTTCACTAACTATGGCTACACCTTC.